This TCR beta chain was found in a study of cytomegalovirus exposure and HLA in healthy donors. Primers: 60 Vbeta forward and 13 Jbeta reverse. Using immunoSEQ multiplex PCR, the repertoire was profiled, and TCRdb retains in-frame clones only, with some absent. The data hold roughly 97,000 clones, with 10% observed a single time. As to this clone: Its target is unknown.

Notes on the study in general: Cytomegalovirus status was reportedly diagnosed by the classifier with high sensitivity and specificity. In vitro, three CMV-associated chains proved specific for CMV antigens.

The CDR3 has 14 amino acids. Germline CDR1 SGHRS, CDR2 YFSETQ. J lost 5 bases, V lost 2 bases, and 6 bases had no gene match. Sequenced input: PBMCs. The chain couples TRBV5-1 to TRBJ2-7, with 8 bases lining up with TRBD2. This TCR came from a man aged 35 to 55 in good health and CMV-seropositive. The CDR3 sequence is CASSFGSGNDEQYF. Written as DNA, the CDR3 is TGCGCCAGCAGCTTCGGTAGCGGGAACGACGAGCAGTACTTC.